This T cell receptor beta chain appears in the sequencing data of a study of identical twins. Using its own MiXCR run on the 5' RACE reads, TCRdb lists one record per CDR3 protein. Among a few hundred thousand distinct CDR3 sequences listed, more than 20% were seen once. With 3 bases removed from V and 3 bases from J, the gap between germline ends came to 14 bases. Per germline, CDR1 SNHLY and CDR2 FYNNEI. The CDR3 has 15 amino acids. The same sample was also studied in work on T cells expressing NK-cell markers.

The specimen was CD4+ T cells sorted from blood. This chain connects TRBV2 to TRBJ1-2; D gene unclear. The receptor's source is a woman between 18 and 30 years old in good health. CDR3 sequence reads: CASSDETRSHYGYTF. The CDR3 region has the DNA TGTGCCAGCAGTGACGAGACCCGGAGTCACTATGGCTACACCTTC.